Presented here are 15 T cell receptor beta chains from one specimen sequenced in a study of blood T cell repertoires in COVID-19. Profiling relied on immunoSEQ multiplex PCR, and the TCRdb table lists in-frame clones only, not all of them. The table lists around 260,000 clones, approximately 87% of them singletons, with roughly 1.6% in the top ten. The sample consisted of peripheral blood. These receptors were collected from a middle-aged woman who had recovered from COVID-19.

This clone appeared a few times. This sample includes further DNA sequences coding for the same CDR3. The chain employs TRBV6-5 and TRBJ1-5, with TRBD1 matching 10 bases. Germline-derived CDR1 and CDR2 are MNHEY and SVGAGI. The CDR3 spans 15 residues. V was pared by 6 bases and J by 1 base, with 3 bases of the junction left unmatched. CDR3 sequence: CASRRQGASNQPQHF. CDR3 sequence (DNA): TGTGCCAGCAGGCGACAGGGGGCAAGCAATCAGCCCCAGCATTTT.

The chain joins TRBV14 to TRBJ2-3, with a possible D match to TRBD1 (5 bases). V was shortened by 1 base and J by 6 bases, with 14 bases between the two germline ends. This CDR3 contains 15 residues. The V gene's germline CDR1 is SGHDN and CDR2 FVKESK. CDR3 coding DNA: TGTGCCAGCAGCCAAGGGTTAGGGGTCCCCGATACGCAGTATTTT. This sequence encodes CASSQGLGVPDTQYF.

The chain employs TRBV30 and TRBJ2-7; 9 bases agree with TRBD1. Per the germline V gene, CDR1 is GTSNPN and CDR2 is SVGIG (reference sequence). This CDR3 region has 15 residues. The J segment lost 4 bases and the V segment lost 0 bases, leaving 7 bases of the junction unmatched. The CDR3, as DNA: TGTGCCTGGAGTGTACAAAGGGACAGGGTATACGAGCAGTACTTC. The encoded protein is CAWSVQRDRVYEQYF.

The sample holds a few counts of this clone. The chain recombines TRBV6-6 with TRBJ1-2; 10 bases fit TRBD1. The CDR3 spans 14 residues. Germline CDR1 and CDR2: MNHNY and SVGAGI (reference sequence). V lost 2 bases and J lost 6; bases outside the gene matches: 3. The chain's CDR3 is CASSYATGGDGYTF. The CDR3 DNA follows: TGTGCCAGCAGTTACGCGACAGGGGGCGATGGCTACACCTTC.

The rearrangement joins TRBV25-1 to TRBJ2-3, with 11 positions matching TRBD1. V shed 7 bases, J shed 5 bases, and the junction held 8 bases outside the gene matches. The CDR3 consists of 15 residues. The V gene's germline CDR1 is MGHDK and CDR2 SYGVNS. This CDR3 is CASTTSGTGGDTQYF. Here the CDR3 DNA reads TGTGCCAGCACAACCTCCGGGACAGGGGGAGATACGCAGTATTTT.

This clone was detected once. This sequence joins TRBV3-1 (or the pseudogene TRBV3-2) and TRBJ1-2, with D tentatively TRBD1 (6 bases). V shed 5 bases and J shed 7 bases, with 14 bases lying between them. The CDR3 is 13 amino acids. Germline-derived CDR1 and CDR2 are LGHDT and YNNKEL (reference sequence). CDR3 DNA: TGTGCCAGCAGCTACAGGGATCCAGCTGGCTACACCTTC. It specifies CASSYRDPAGYTF.

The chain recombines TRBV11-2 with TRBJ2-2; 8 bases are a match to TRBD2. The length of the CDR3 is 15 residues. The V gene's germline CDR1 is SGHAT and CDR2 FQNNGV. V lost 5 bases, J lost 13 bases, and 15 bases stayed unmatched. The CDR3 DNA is TGTGCCAGCAGCCCTCTAGCGGGTCCCTCCGGCTTGCTGTTTTTT. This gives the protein CASSPLAGPSGLLFF. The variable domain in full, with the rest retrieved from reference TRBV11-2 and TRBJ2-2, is EAGVAQSPRYKIIEKRQSVAFWCNPISGHATLYWYQQILGQGPKLLIQFQNNGVVDDSQLPKDRFSAERLKGVDSTLKIQPAKLEDSAVYLCASSPLAGPSGLLFFGEGSRLTVL.

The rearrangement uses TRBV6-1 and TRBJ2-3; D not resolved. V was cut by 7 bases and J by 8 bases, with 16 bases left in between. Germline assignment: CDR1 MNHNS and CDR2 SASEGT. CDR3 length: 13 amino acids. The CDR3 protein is CASTTVPHATQYF. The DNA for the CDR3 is TGTGCCAGCACTACGGTACCTCACGCTACGCAGTATTTT.

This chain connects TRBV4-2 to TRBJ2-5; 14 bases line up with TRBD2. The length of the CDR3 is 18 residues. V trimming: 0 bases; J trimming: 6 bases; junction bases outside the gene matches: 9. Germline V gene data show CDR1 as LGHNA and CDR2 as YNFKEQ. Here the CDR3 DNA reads TGTGCCAGCAGCCAAGATCTGACTAGCGGGGGGGCGGGAAAGACCCAGTACTTC. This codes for CASSQDLTSGGAGKTQYF.

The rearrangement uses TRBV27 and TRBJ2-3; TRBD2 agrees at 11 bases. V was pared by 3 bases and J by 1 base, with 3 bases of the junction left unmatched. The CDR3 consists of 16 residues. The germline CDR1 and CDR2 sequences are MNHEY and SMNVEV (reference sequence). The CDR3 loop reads CASSLSLAGGTDTQYF. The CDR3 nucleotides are TGTGCCAGCAGTTTGTCACTAGCGGGGGGCACAGATACGCAGTATTTT.

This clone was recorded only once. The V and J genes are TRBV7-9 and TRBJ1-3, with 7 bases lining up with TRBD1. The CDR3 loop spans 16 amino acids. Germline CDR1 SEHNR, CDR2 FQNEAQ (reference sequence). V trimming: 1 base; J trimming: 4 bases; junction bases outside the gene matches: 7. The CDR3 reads CASSLGLQGYGNTIYF. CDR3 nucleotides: TGTGCCAGCAGCTTAGGATTACAGGGGTACGGAAACACCATATATTTT.

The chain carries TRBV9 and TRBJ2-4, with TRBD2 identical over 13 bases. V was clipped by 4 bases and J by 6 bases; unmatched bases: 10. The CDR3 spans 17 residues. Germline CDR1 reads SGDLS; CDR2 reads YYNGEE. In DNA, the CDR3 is TGTGCCAGCAGCCCACGCGGGACTAGCGGGGACGGAAACATTCAGTACTTC. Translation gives CASSPRGTSGDGNIQYF.

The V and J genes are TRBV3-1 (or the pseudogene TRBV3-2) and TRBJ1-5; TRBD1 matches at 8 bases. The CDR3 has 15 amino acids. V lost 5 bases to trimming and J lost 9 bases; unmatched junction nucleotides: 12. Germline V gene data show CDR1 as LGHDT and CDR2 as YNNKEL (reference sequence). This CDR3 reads CASSYRQGKGTPQHF. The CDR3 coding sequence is TGTGCCAGCAGCTATCGACAGGGGAAGGGAACGCCCCAGCATTTT.

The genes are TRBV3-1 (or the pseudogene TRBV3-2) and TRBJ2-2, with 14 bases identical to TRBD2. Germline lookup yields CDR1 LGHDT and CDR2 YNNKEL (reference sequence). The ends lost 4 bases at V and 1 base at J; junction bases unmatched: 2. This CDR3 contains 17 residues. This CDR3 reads CASSLGTSGRNTGELFF. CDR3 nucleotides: TGTGCCAGCAGCCTGGGGACTAGCGGGAGGAACACCGGGGAGCTGTTTTTT.

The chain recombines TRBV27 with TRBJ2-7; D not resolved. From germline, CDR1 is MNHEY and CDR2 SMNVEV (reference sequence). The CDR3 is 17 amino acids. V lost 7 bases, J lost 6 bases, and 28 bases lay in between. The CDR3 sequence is CASTPFGPQAGRREQYF. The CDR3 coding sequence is TGTGCCAGCACCCCCTTCGGCCCGCAGGCCGGCAGACGCGAGCAGTACTTC.